This T cell receptor beta chain came from a study of cytomegalovirus exposure and HLA in healthy donors. On the study more broadly: Researchers found that roughly 80% of 350 to 500 genotyped donors fell within the Caucasian-associated ancestry cluster. Overall study findings and caveats: In a later analysis, most CMV-associated TCR beta chains appeared HLA-restricted.

This clone was observed a single time. Its specificity is unknown. The PCR contained 60 Vbeta and 13 Jbeta primers. Using immunoSEQ multiplex PCR, the repertoire was profiled, and TCRdb retains in-frame clones only, with some absent. The sample has approximately 70,000 clones; around 72% are singletons. Sequencing input: PBMCs. The clonotype was recovered from a woman aged 40 to 50 in good health and CMV-seropositive.

CDR3 sequence reads: CASSLAGQGPAGELFF. DNA for the CDR3: TGTGCCAGCAGCTTAGCGGGACAGGGGCCTGCCGGGGAGCTGTTTTTT. The chain recombines TRBV7-9 with TRBJ2-2; TRBD1 matches at 10 bases. This CDR3 contains 16 residues. Trimming cost V 0 bases and J 6 bases; bases outside gene matches: 4. Germline V lookup: CDR1 SEHNR, CDR2 FQNEAQ (reference sequence).